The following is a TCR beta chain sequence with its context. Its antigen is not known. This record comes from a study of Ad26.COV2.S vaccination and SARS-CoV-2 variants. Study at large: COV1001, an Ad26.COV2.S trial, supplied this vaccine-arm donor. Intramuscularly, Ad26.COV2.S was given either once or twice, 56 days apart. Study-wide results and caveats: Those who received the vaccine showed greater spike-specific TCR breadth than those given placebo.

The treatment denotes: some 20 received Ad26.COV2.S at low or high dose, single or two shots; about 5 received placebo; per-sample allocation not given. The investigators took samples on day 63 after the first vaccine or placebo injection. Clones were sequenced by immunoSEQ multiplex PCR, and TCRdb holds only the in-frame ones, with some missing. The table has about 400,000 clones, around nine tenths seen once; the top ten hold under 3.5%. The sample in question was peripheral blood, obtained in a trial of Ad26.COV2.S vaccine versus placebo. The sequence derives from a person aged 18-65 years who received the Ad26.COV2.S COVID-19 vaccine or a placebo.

The CDR3 loop reads CASTYRGGTEAFF. In nucleotides, the CDR3 is TGCGCCAGCACTTACAGGGGCGGCACTGAAGCTTTCTTT. J is TRBJ1-1 and V is TRBV5-1, with TRBD1 matching over 7 bases. CDR1 and CDR2 from the germline V gene are SGHRS and YFSETQ. V shed 6 bases and J 4 bases; nucleotides not matched to a gene: 6. The CDR3 runs 13 residues.